Sequencing of this T cell receptor (beta chain) was carried out in a study of T-cell reconstitution after alpha-beta-depleted transplantation in children. This sample's TCRbeta library carried unique molecular identifier barcodes. Each CDR3 protein is one row after TCRdb ran MiXCR on the PCR reads. The data contain hundreds of thousands of distinct CDR3 sequences, around 12% of them singletons. This clonotype has a count of ten or more. Trimming cost V 2 bases and J 4 bases, with 12 bases left between them. This CDR3 has 14 residues. Germline V CDR1 and CDR2: SGHRS, YFSETQ. The TCR sequence derives from a human donor who donated a stem cell graft to a child with acute lymphoblastic leukemia. The chain recombines TRBV5-1 with TRBJ1-1, with D uncertain. The sample here was PBMCs from the stem cell graft donor, taken from the stem cell graft. The CDR3 bases are TGCGCCAGCAGCTTCGGCCGCGAAGGCACTGAAGCTTTCTTT. It is translated as CASSFGREGTEAFF.